This paragraph covers one T cell receptor beta chain sequence. This clonotype was counted between two and nine times. The antigen this receptor binds is unknown. No base quality values were provided; no much bigger clone lies one nucleotide off. The time point label here, explained by the study, means: newly diagnosed GD, antithyroid drugs for less than 3 months. RNA was extracted from PBMCs in TRIzol for both TCR sequencing and RNA sequencing. The diagnosis of Graves' disease followed American Thyroid Association guidelines. Patients were recruited from an endocrinology department in Xi'an, China. From each patient, 7.5 to 9.5 milliliters of peripheral blood was collected into an EDTA anticoagulant tube. PBMCs were isolated by Ficoll Paque Plus density gradient separation without further T cell sorting. RNA quality was checked with an Agilent 2100 Bioanalyzer and agarose gel, and concentration with a NanoDrop 2000.

Inclusive of the bounding cysteine and phenylalanine, the CDR3 is 14 residues long. Only the CDR3 DNA is retained, 42 bases long and in frame from the first base. V is reduced by 6 bases and J by 0 bases, leaving a spacing of 9 bases between them. Based on the germline V gene (reference sequence), the CDR1 and CDR2 sequences are DFQATT and SNEGSKA. The entry originates in a study of regulatory T cells in long-lasting Graves disease (dated by TCRdb to about 2021). Looking at the study overall: In the newly diagnosed Graves' disease group, patients had been taking antithyroid drugs for less than 3 months. Patients with persistent Graves' disease were compared with patients with newly diagnosed Graves' disease using TCR sequencing and RNA sequencing of peripheral blood. The study was registered as a clinical trial and conducted in China. A total of roughly 35 samples were covered by TCR sequencing, comprising about 13 persistent and approximately 20 newly diagnosed Graves' disease patients. General conclusions and limits of the study: Lower TCR Shannon entropy and fewer highly expanded clones were observed in persistent Graves' disease patients than in newly diagnosed patients, which suggested clonal expansion. As a limitation, the authors acknowledged that the small sample size may reduce accuracy. TRBV28, TRBJ1-2 and TRBJ2-5 were preferentially used in persistent disease, while TRBV20-1 and TRBJ2-1 were favored in newly diagnosed disease. A larger number of public clonotypes was shared among persistent patients (approximately 3,000) than among newly diagnosed patients (about 990). Only peripheral blood was studied, because thyroid tissue, the primary lesion, was inaccessible. Sequencing and analysis were restricted to the TCR beta chain.

Preparation of the library involved multiplex PCR. This sample was sequenced with an Illumina HiSeq 4000. iRepertoire HTBI primers and Arm-PCR amplification of CDR3 regions were used to construct TCR beta libraries. Before sequencing, the PCR products went through gel purification. The paper's processing steps were these. Across samples, 60 to 80 TRBV and 13 to 15 TRBJ segments were identified and used for gene usage analysis of CDR3 amino acid clonotypes. COPE and FqMerger were used to merge the filtered high-quality paired reads into contigs. BLAST was used to align contigs to IMGT TRBV, TRBD and TRBJ reference genes, with CDR3 defined following IMGT. Highly expanded clones were defined as clonotypes with a frequency above 0.1%. Shannon entropy served as the measure of repertoire diversity, while the Gini coefficient captured V-J evenness. Clonotypes shared by more than one individual were considered public. The public sequencing data were trimmed at Q25 with fastp and processed into clonotypes with MiXCR by TCRdb, which kept only in-frame beta chains. Each entry is one CDR3 protein sequence, shown with its most common DNA and genes. TCRdb assigned the V and J calls; the authors' analysis was not used. Present in this sample are about 530,000 distinct CDR3 sequences, 15% to 20% of which were seen just once. The ten largest clonotypes hold more than 20% of the sample.

The data were also submitted as part of a second study, on T cells in Graves' hyperthyroidism and ophthalmopathy. As the second paper documents: Stable Graves' hyperthyroidism was defined as the absence of progression to ophthalmopathy over 18 months of follow-up. Hyperthyroidism patients were newly diagnosed, with disease duration under 2 months, and aged 18 to 65 years. Exclusion was applied to patients with uncontrolled infections, other autoimmune diseases, pregnancy or lactation. Diagnoses relied on clinical symptoms, serum thyroxine and TRAb, thyroid ultrasound and orbital computed tomography. A first-round RT-PCR of the TCR CDR3 used the HTBI primer set with the Qiagen OneStep RT-PCR kit. Blood samples also contained most of the expanded thyroid clonotypes (frequency above 0.001), which suggests that blood repertoires may reflect thyroid immune responses. In cross-validation, a model built on a 13 V-J signature told ophthalmopathy apart from stable hyperthyroidism with just under 90% sensitivity and 81% to 82% specificity, and in testing the same model reached 80%/75%. During validation, the model predicted progression to ophthalmopathy a median of about 5.9 months ahead of onset, with roughly 65% sensitivity and 72.22% specificity. TCR V-J signatures able to tell the groups apart were searched for in a discovery cohort of 90 to 100 patients, of whom over 40 had Graves' ophthalmopathy and about 60 had stable Graves' hyperthyroidism. Prospective prediction of ophthalmopathy was tested in an independent validation cohort of 18 to 20 hyperthyroidism patients and roughly 16 patients who later progressed to ophthalmopathy. For training and testing, the 100 or so patients in the discovery cohort were randomly divided in a 7:3 ratio. In more than five Graves' hyperthyroidism patients, the study also compared T-cell repertoires from thyroid tissue with T-cell repertoires from blood. After sampling, hyperthyroidism patients received methimazole starting at 30 mg daily, and ophthalmopathy patients received high-dose intravenous methylprednisolone. Libraries were constructed in a second round of multiplex PCR, after which size selection and purification were carried out. Paired-end sequencing of the libraries was performed with 100 bp reads on an Illumina HiSeq2000. SOAPnuke was used to process the raw data, with reads discarded if the reads contained adapters or uncalled bases, had a mean Phred below 15, or lacked an exact constant-primer or identifier match. COPE v1.2.5 was used to merge high-quality paired reads, and clonotypes were defined as unique nucleotide sequences. MiTCR v1.1 was used to align the clonotypes against IMGT TRBV, TRBD and TRBJ reference segments. Analysis was restricted to V-J combinations with a frequency above 0.0001, which covered 98% to 99.2% of repertoires. The TCS score was defined as the ratio of F50 (clonal expansion) to E x V (chaos), calculated using BLOSUM62-based TCRdist between CDR3 peptides within each V-J. Welch's t-statistics and random forest reduced 500 to 650 V-J features to roughly 13, which were used in a naive Bayes classifier (R e1071). Sample size was not statistically predetermined, and blinding of investigators to group allocation was not performed. TCR Vbeta CDR3 sequencing of fewer than 150 peripheral blood samples (around 45 ophthalmopathy, around 80 hyperthyroidism and approximately 17 progressor patients) is reported in the paper.

Here the sequenced sample was peripheral blood mononuclear cells (PBMCs), taken at new diagnosis, from a patient treated with antithyroid drugs. Here the chain combines TRBV20-1 and TRBJ1-6; no D gene is confidently identified. The source of this sequence is a middle-aged woman with Graves disease. Donor details come from another sample of the same person, matched by shared clones. The CDR3 region reads CSAISRSYNSPLHF. The DNA sequence reads TGCAGTGCGATTAGTCGCTCCTATAATTCACCCCTCCACTTT.